This T cell receptor (beta chain) is drawn from a study of T cell changes during pregnancy in multiple sclerosis. CDR1 is ENHRY and CDR2 is SYGVKD in the germline V gene. The CDR3 consists of 15 residues. V shed 6 bases and J shed 1 base, with 14 bases lying between them. The table came from immunoSEQ multiplex PCR; TCRdb's copy has only in-frame clones and leaves some out. Of about 33,000 clones listed, 91% are singletons. V is TRBV10-3 and J is TRBJ2-3; the D is unclear. The receptor was derived from a female donor in good health, enrolled as a control in a pregnancy study. The sequenced sample was CD4+ T cells from peripheral blood mononuclear cells, obtained in the third trimester of pregnancy. CDR3 DNA sequence: TGTGCCATCAGCAACATCGGCGGAGGCACAGATACGCAGTATTTT. Translation: CAISNIGGGTDTQYF.